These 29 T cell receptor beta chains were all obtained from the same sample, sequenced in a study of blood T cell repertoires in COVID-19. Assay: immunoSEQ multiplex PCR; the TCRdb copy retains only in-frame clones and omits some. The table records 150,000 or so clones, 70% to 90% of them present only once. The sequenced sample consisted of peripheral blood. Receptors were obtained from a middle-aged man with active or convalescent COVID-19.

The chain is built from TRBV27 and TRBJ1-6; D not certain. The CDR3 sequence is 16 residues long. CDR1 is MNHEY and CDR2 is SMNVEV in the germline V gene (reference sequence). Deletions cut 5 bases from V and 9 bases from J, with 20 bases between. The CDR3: CASSPKPTMLSSPLHF. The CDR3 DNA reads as TGTGCCAGCAGTCCAAAACCGACAATGTTATCTTCACCCCTCCACTTT.

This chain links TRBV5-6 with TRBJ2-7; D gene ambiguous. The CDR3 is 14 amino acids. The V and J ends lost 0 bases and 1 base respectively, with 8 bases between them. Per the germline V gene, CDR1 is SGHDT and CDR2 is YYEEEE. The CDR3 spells CASSLDWASYEQYF. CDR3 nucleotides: TGTGCCAGCAGCTTGGATTGGGCGTCCTACGAGCAGTACTTC.

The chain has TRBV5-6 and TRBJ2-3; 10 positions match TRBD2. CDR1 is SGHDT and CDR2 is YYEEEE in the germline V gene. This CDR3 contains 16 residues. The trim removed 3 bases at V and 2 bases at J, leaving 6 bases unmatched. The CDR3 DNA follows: TGTGCCAGCAGCTCCTTTAGCGGGGGGTCCACAGATACGCAGTATTTT. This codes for CASSSFSGGSTDTQYF.

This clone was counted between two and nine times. The CDR3 protein is CASSEGTARQQYF. The CDR3 nucleotides read TGTGCCAGCAGTGAAGGGACAGCCCGTCAGCAGTACTTC. This sequence joins TRBV6-1 and TRBJ2-7; possibly TRBD1 for D (6 bases). V was pared by 1 base and J by 8 bases, with 12 bases between. The CDR3 has 13 amino acids. CDR1 and CDR2 from the germline V gene are MNHNS and SASEGT.

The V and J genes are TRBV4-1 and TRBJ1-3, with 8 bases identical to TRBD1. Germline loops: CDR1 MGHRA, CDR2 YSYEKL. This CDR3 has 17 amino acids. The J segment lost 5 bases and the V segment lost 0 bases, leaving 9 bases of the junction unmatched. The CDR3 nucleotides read TGCGCCAGCAGCCAAGATAGCAGGGGGCTTACTAGAAACACCATATATTTT. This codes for CASSQDSRGLTRNTIYF.

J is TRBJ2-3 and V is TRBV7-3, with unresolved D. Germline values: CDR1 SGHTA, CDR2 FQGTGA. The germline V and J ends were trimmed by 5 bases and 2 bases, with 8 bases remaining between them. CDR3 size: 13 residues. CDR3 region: CASSVDNTDTQYF. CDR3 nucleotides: TGTGCCAGCAGCGTAGACAACACAGATACGCAGTATTTT.

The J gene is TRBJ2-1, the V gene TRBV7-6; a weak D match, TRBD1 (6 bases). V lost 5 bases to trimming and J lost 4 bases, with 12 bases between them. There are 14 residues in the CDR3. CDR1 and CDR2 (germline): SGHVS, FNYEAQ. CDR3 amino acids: CASSPTGSYNEQFF. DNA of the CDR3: TGTGCCAGCAGCCCTACAGGGTCTTACAATGAGCAGTTCTTC.

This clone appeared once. The CDR3 nucleotides read TGTGCCACCCGAGCGGGACAGGGATTGTTCGAGCAGTACTTC. Encoded protein: CATRAGQGLFEQYF. The chain carries TRBV27 and TRBJ2-7; 9 nucleotides align to TRBD1. Germline V lookup: CDR1 MNHEY, CDR2 SMNVEV (reference sequence). The J segment lost 6 bases and the V segment lost 10 bases, leaving 13 bases of the junction unmatched. CDR3 size: 14 residues.

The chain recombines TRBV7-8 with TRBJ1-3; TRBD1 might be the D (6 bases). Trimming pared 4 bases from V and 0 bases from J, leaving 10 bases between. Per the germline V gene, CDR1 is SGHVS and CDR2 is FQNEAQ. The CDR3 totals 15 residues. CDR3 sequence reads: CASSSDSFSGNTIYF. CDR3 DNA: TGTGCCAGCAGCTCGGACAGCTTCTCTGGAAACACCATATATTTT.

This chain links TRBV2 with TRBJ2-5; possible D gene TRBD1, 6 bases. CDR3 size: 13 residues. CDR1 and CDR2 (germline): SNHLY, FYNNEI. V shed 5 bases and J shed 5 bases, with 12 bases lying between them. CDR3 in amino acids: CASSLGTPETQYF. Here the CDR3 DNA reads TGTGCCAGCAGTCTCGGGACACCGGAGACCCAGTACTTC.

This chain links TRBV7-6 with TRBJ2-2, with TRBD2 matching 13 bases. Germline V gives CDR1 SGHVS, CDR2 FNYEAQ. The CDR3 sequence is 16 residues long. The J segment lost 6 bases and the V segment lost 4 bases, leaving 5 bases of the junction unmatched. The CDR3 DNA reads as TGTGCCAGCAGCTATACTAGCGGGGGGGCATCCGGGGAGCTGTTTTTT. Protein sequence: CASSYTSGGASGELFF.

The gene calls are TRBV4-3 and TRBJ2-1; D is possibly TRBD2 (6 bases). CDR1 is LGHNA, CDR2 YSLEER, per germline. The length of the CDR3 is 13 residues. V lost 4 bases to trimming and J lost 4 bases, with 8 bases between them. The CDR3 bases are TGCGCCAGCAGCCGGGAGGTTTACAATGAGCAGTTCTTC. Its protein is CASSREVYNEQFF.

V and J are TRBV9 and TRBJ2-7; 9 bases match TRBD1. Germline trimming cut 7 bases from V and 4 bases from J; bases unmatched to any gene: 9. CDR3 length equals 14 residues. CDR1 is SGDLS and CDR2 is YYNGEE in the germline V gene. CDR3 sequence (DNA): TGTGCCAGCGCTCAGGGGACAGGGATTTACGAGCAGTACTTC. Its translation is CASAQGTGIYEQYF. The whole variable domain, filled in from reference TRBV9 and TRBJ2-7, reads DSGVTQTPKHLITATGQRVTLRCSPRSGDLSVYWYQQSLDQGLQFLIQYYNGEERAKGNILERFSAQQFPDLHSELNLSSLELGDSALYFCASAQGTGIYEQYFGPGTRLTVT.

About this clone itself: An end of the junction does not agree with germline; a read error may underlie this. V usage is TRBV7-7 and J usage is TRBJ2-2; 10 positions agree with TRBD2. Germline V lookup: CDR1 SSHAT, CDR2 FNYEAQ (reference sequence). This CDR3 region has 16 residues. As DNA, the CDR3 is TGTGCTAGCAGTCAACTAGCGGGATCGGACACCGGGGAGCTGTTTTTT. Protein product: CASSQLAGSDTGELFF.

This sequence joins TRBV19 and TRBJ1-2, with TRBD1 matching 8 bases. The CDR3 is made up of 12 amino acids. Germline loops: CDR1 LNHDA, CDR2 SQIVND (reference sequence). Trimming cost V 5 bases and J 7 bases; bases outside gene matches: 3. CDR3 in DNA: TGTGCCAGTAGTCCCGGACAGGGTGGCTACACCTTC. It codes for CASSPGQGGYTF.

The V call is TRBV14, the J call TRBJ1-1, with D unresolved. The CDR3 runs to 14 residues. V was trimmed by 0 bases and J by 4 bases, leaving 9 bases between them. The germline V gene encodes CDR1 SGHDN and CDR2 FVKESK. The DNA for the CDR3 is TGTGCCAGCAGCCAAGATCCGGGGTTCACTGAAGCTTTCTTT. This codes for CASSQDPGFTEAFF. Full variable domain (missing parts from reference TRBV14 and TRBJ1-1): EAGVTQFPSHSVIEKGQTVTLRCDPISGHDNLYWYRRVMGKEIKFLLHFVKESKQDESGMPNNRFLAERTGGTYSTLKVQPAELEDSGVYFCASSQDPGFTEAFFGQGTRLTVV.

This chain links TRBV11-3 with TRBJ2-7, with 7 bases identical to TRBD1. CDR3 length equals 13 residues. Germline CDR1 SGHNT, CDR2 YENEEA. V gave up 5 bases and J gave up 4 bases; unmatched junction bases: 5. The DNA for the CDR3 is TGTGCCAGCAGCGGGACAGAACCTTACGAGCAGTACTTC. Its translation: CASSGTEPYEQYF. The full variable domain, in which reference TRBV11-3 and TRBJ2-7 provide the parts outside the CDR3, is EAGVVQSPRYKIIEKKQPVAFWCNPISGHNTLYWYLQNLGQGPELLIRYENEEAVDDSQLPKDRFSAERLKGVDSTLKIQPAELGDSAVYLCASSGTEPYEQYFGPGTRLTVT.

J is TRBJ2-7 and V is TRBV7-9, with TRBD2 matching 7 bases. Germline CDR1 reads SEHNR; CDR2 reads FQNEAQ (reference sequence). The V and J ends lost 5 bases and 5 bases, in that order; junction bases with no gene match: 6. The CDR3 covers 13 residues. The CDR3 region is CASSPKREDEQYF. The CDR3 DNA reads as TGTGCCAGCAGCCCGAAGCGGGAAGACGAGCAGTACTTC.

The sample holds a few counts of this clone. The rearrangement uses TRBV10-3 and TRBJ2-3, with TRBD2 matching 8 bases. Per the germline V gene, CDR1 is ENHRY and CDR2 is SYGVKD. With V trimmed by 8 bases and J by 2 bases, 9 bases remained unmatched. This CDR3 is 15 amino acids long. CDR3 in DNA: TGTGCCATCGCCGGTCGGGGGGGAACCACAGATACGCAGTATTTT. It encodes CAIAGRGGTTDTQYF.

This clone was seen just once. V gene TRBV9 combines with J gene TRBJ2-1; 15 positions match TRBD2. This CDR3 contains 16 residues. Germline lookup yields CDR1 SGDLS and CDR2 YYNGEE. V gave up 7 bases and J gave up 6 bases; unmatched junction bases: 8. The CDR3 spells CASGGTSGRPSNEQFF. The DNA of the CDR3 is TGTGCCAGCGGGGGGACTAGCGGGAGGCCAAGCAATGAGCAGTTCTTC.

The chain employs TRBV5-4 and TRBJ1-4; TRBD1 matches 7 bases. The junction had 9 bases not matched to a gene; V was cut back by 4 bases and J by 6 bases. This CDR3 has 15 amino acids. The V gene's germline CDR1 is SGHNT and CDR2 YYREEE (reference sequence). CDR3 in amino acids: CASSAPGGGDEKLFF. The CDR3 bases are TGTGCCAGCAGCGCTCCAGGGGGAGGTGATGAAAAACTGTTTTTT.

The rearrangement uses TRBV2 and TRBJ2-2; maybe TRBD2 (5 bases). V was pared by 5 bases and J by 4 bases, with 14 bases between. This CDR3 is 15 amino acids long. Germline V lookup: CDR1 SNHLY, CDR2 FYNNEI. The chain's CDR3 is CASSKDGVGTGELFF. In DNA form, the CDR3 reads TGTGCCAGCAGTAAGGACGGGGTTGGCACCGGGGAGCTGTTTTTT.

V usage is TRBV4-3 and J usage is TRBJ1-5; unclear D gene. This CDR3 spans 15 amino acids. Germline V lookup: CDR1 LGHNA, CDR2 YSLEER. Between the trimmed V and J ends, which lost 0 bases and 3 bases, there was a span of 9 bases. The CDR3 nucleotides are TGCGCCAGCAGCCAAGATGAACAGTACAATCAGCCCCAGCATTTT. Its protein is CASSQDEQYNQPQHF.

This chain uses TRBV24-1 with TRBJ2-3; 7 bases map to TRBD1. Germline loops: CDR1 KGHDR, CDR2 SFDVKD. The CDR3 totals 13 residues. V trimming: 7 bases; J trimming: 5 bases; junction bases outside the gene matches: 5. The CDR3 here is CATRPTGRDTQYF. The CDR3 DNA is TGTGCCACCAGGCCGACAGGGAGAGATACGCAGTATTTT.

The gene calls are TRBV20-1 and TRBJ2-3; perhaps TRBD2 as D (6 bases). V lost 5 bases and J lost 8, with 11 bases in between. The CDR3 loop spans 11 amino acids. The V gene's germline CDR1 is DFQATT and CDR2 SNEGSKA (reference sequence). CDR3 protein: CSAYRDFTQYF. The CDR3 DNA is TGCAGTGCTTACCGGGACTTTACGCAGTATTTT.

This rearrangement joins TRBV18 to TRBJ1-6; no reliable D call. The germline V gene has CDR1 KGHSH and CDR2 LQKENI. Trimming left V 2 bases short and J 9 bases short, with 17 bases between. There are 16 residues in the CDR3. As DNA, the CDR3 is TGTGCCAGCTCACCAGATCGCCAGGCCGGAGGTTCACCCCTCCACTTT. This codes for CASSPDRQAGGSPLHF.

DNA for the CDR3: TGTGCCAGCAGTTTTTGGGGACAGGGGGTAGAGACCCAGTACTTC. This translates into CASSFWGQGVETQYF. This chain links TRBV28 with TRBJ2-5, with TRBD1 identical over 11 bases. The CDR3 runs to 15 residues. V lost 3 bases, J lost 4 bases, and 4 bases stayed unmatched. CDR1 MDHEN and CDR2 SYDVKM come from the germline V gene.

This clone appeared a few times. DNA of the CDR3: TGCGCCAGCAGCCCGGGGACAGGGGATAACTATGGCTACACCTTC. It is translated as CASSPGTGDNYGYTF. The chain uses TRBV4-3 and TRBJ1-2; 10 bases match TRBD1. The V gene end was trimmed by 4 bases and the J gene end by 1 base; junction bases not matched to a gene: 3. The CDR3 totals 15 residues. Looked up from germline, CDR1 is LGHNA and CDR2 is YSLEER.

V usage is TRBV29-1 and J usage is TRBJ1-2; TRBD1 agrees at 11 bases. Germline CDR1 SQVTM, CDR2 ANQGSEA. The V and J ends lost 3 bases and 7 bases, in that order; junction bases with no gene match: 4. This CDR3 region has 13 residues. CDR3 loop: CSVEGQGVRGYTF. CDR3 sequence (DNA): TGCAGCGTTGAGGGACAGGGGGTTCGTGGCTACACCTTC.